The clone carrying this T cell receptor (beta chain) turned up a few times. TCRdb analysed the 5' RACE reads with MiXCR anew, one entry per CDR3 protein. The sample comprises approximately 60,000 distinct CDR3 sequences, 28% of which are singletons, and approximately 3.3% rests with the top ten. CDR1 is SEHNR, CDR2 FQNEAQ, per germline (reference sequence). The CDR3 consists of 14 residues. Germline trimming cut 3 bases from V and 5 bases from J; bases unmatched to any gene: 5. V is TRBV7-9 and J is TRBJ2-7; 9 bases line up with TRBD1. The sample comprised tumor-infiltrating memory CD4+ T cells sorted from the breast tumor. Indicated subset: memory CD4+ T cells, CD4+CD45RO+CD25-. The clonotype originates from a female donor with breast cancer. CDR3 in amino acids: CASSFGQGMDEQYF. DNA for the CDR3: TGTGCCAGCAGCTTCGGACAGGGGATGGACGAGCAGTACTTC.